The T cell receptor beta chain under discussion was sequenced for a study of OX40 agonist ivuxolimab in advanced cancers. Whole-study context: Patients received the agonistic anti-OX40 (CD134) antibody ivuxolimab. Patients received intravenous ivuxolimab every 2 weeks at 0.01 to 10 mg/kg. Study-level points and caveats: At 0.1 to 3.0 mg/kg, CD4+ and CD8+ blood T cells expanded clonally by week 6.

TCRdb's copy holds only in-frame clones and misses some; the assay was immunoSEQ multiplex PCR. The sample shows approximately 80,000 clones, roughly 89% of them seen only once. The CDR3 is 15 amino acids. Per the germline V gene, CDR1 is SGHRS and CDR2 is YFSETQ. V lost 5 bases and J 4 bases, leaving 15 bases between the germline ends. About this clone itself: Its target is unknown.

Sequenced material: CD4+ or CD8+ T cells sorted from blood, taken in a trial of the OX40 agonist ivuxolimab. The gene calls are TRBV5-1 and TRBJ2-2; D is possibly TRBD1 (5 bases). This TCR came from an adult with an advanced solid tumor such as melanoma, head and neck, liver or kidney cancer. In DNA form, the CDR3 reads TGCGCCAGCAGTCAAGGACACGGCGGCACCGGGGAGCTGTTTTTT. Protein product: CASSQGHGGTGELFF.